Listed here is a single T cell receptor (beta chain). Its antigen is as yet unknown. The sample belongs to a study of T cell repertoires in cytomegalovirus infection. About the research overall: Recently identified HLA-C-restricted CMV epitopes and well-studied HLA-B-restricted CMV epitopes were used by the study. A matching HLA type, together with CMV infection, was signaled by public TCR beta signatures.

Points from the study as a whole: Cumulative public TCR beta family frequency identified carriers of CMV plus the relevant HLA.

V was pared by 3 bases and J by 4 bases, with 3 bases of the junction left unmatched. Per germline, CDR1 SGHVS and CDR2 FNYEAQ. This CDR3 is built from 14 residues. One entry per CDR3 protein, called by TCRdb with MiXCR from the reads. Among around 89,000 distinct CDR3 sequences listed, 25% to 30% were seen once. V usage is TRBV7-6 and J usage is TRBJ2-1, with 7 positions matching TRBD2. The source material was CD8+ T cells from cultured PBMCs, sampled from culture after CMV antigen stimulation. This sequence was found in a human donor in good health (CMV status not recorded). Some clones in this sample may be carry-over from other donors' samples. This CDR3 is CASSFGTNYNEQFF. The CDR3 region has the DNA TGTGCCAGCAGCTTTGGGACTAATTACAATGAGCAGTTCTTC.